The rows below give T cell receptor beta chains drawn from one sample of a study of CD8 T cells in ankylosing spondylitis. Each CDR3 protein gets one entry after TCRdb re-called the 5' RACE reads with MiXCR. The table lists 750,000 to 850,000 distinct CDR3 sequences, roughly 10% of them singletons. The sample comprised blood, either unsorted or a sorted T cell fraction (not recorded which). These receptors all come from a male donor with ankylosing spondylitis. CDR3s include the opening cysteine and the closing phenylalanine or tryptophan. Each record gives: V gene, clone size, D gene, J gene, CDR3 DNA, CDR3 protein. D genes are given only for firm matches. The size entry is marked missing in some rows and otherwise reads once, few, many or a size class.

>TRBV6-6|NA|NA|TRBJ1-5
TGTGCCAGCAGTTCCTTCCCAGTTCAGCCCCAGCATTTT
CASSSFPVQPQHF
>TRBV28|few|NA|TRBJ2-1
TGTGCCAGCACCTATAGTCGCCGCTCCTACAATGAGCAGTTCTTC
CASTYSRRSYNEQFF
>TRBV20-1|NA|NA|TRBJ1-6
TGCAGTGCTAGAGACACATATAATTCACCCCTCCACTTT
CSARDTYNSPLHF
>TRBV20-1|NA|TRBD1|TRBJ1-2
TGCAGTGCACCTGACAGGGGGCGATTTCAAGGCTACACCTTC
CSAPDRGRFQGYTF
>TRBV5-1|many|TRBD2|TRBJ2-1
TGCGCCAGCAGCTTGGTCCTAGCGGCCATCTCCTACAATGAGCAGTTCTTC
CASSLVLAAISYNEQFF
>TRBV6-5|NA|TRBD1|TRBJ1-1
TGTGCCAGCAGCTACGGACCGGGACAGACTTTCTTT
CASSYGPGQTFF
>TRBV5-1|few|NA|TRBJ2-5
TGCGCCAGCAGCTTGGGCGAGGTAGGAGAAGAGACCCAGTACTTC
CASSLGEVGEETQYF
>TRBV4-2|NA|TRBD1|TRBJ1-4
TGTGCCAGCAGCCAGGACCGGGACAGCGCAGCAACTAATGAAAAACTGTTTTTT
CASSQDRDSAATNEKLFF
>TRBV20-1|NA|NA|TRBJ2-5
TGCAGTGCTAGTCCCAGCTCCCGGGGGACCCAGTACTTC
CSASPSSRGTQYF
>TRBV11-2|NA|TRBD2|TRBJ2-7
TGTGCCAGCAGCCCCGGGACTAGATCCGAGCAGTACTTC
CASSPGTRSEQYF
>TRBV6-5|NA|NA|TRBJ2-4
TGTGCCAGCAGTTATCAGGTCAGCAGTGGCATTCAGTACTTC
CASSYQVSSGIQYF
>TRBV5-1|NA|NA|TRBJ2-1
TGCGCCAGCAGTGGGGTGGGTATTGACTACAATGAGCAGTTCTTC
CASSGVGIDYNEQFF
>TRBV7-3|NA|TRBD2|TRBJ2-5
TGTGCCAGCAGCTCGGGACTAGCGTCAGAGACCCAGTACTTC
CASSSGLASETQYF
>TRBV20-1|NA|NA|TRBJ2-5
TGCAGTGCTAGTTCTAACTGGGGGACCCAGTACTTC
CSASSNWGTQYF
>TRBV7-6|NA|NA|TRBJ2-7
TGTGCCAGCAGTCCGTTTCAGGGCTACGAGCAGTACTTC
CASSPFQGYEQYF
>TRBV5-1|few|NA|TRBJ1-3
TGCGCCAGCAGCTTCACGAACTCTGGAAACACCATATATTTT
CASSFTNSGNTIYF
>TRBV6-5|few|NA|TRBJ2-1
TGTGCCAGCAGTTACCTGCTTGCTAGCAACAATGAGCAGTTCTTC
CASSYLLASNNEQFF
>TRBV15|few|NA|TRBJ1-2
TGTGCCACCAGCAGAGATCGGGGGTTTGGCTACACCTTC
CATSRDRGFGYTF
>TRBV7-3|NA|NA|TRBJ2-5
TGTGCCAGCAGCTTAACGCGGGACACACAGACCCAGTACTTC
CASSLTRDTQTQYF
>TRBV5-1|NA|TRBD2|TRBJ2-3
TGCGCCAGCAGCCTCCAGATTAGCGGGGCTAGCACAGATACGCAGTATTTT
CASSLQISGASTDTQYF
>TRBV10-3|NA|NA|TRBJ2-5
TGTGCCATCAGCAGGGGGTCTGGGGGGGAGACCCAGTACTTC
CAISRGSGGETQYF
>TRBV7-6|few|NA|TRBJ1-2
TGTGCCAGCAGCTTAGGGAGCCGTAACTATGGCTACACCTTC
CASSLGSRNYGYTF
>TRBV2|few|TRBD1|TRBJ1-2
TGTGCCAGCAGAGACCGGACAGGACTATATGGCTACACCTTC
CASRDRTGLYGYTF
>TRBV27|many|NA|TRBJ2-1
TGTGCCAGCACCCCCCGGGCGAGAAATGAGCAGTTCTTC
CASTPRARNEQFF
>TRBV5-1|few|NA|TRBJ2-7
TGCGCCAGCTCGACTGAGCCCCCCTACGAGCAGTACTTC
CASSTEPPYEQYF
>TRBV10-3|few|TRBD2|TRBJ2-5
TGTGCCATCAGTGAGTCGGCTAGCGGTACCCAGTACTTC
CAISESASGTQYF
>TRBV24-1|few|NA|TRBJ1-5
TGTGCCACCAGTGAAGCCGGGCAGCCCCAGCATTTT
CATSEAGQPQHF